This record covers a single T cell receptor beta chain. This sample stems from a study of blood T cell repertoires in COVID-19. Study summary: Acute and convalescent COVID-19 specimens originated in the United States, Italy and Spain. PBMCs, B-cell-depleted T cells, or T cells provided the cDNA or gDNA that made up the material.

Here immunoSEQ multiplex PCR was the method, and the copy in TCRdb shows in-frame clones only, minus some. The data show under 300,000 clones, 82% seen once. The CDR3 is 14 residues long. V lost 4 bases to trimming and J lost 3 bases, with 13 bases between them. Germline V lookup: CDR1 SGHNT, CDR2 YYREEE (reference sequence). Sequencing used peripheral blood. This TCR was sampled from an elderly woman with active or convalescent COVID-19. This chain uses TRBV5-4 with TRBJ2-5; a weak D match, TRBD2 (5 bases). Here the CDR3 reads CASSLHEGEETQYF. The CDR3 nucleotides read TGTGCCAGCAGCCTCCACGAGGGCGAAGAGACCCAGTACTTC.